This TCR beta chain was identified during a study of monozygotic twins with inflammatory bowel disease. Per germline, CDR1 SGHNT and CDR2 YYREEE (reference sequence). CDR3 size: 17 residues. Per TCR library, 3,500 to 4,000 ng of total RNA was used. Samples each yielded cDNA through eight separate reactions. No DNA is given; TCRdb re-called the 5' RACE reads and lists each CDR3 protein once. This specimen shows around 400,000 distinct CDR3 sequences; the ten leading clones hold approximately 2.3%. Input material: blood. The TCR sequence derives from a human donor with ulcerative colitis or Crohn's disease, or a healthy co-twin of an affected twin (not recorded which). The chain carries TRBV5-4 and TRBJ2-6; TCRdb's D call, TRBD1, is unchecked because there is no DNA. The CDR3: CASSSPGQGAGANVLTF.